One and the same sample provided the 25 T cell receptor beta chains below, sequenced in a study of T cell repertoires in cytomegalovirus infection. TCRdb independently ran MiXCR on the reads; one entry per CDR3 protein. This sample yields 200,000 to 300,000 distinct CDR3 sequences, of which roughly 9.1% are seen a single time; more than 12% belongs to the top ten. Sequencing was performed on PBMCs. All receptors come from a human donor in good health (CMV status not recorded). Some clones in this sample may be carry-over from other donors' samples.

This clonotype was observed a handful of times. The chain recombines TRBV2 with TRBJ2-6, with D perhaps matching TRBD2 (5 bases). Trimming left V 4 bases short and J 2 bases short, with 9 bases between. This CDR3 spans 15 amino acids. CDR1 SNHLY and CDR2 FYNNEI come from the germline V gene. The CDR3 DNA sequence: TGTGCCAGCAGTGCTAGGGAGACTGGGGCCAACGTCCTGACTTTC. It yields the protein CASSARETGANVLTF.

Only a few counts were recorded for this clonotype. The chain employs TRBV29-1 and TRBJ1-1, with 9 bases matching TRBD1. Germline V gene lookup returns CDR1 SQVTM and CDR2 ANQGSEA. The CDR3 spans 12 residues. Trimming took 6 bases from V and 4 from J; bases not matched to a gene: 3. Here the CDR3 reads CSVLTGGTEAFF. The CDR3 coding sequence is TGCAGCGTATTGACAGGGGGCACTGAAGCTTTCTTT.

The chain couples TRBV18 to TRBJ2-4, with a tentative D call TRBD1 (6 bases). Germline V gives CDR1 KGHSH, CDR2 LQKENI. This CDR3 has 15 amino acids. Trimming removed 0 bases from V and 9 bases from J, with 15 bases in between. The CDR3 DNA reads as TGTGCCAGCTCACCACCGGCAGGGGCGTTTAGCATTCAGTACTTC. Amino acid sequence: CASSPPAGAFSIQYF.

This clonotype has a count of ten or more. This chain connects TRBV7-9 to TRBJ2-7; 7 bases map to TRBD2. V lost 4 bases to trimming and J lost 0 bases; unmatched junction nucleotides: 15. Looked up from germline, CDR1 is SEHNR and CDR2 is FQNEAQ (reference sequence). CDR3 length equals 18 residues. The CDR3 nucleotides are TGTGCCAGCAGCTACCCCTCTAGCGGCCAGTCTAGCTCCTACGAGCAGTACTTC. It yields the protein CASSYPSSGQSSSYEQYF.

V usage is TRBV7-2 and J usage is TRBJ2-5; a weak D match, TRBD2 (7 bases). Germline CDR1 reads SGHTA; CDR2 reads FQGNSA. The CDR3 loop spans 15 amino acids. With 3 bases removed from V and 4 bases from J, the gap between germline ends came to 15 bases. The CDR3 nucleotides are TGTGCCAGCAGCTTGAGGGGGGGGGGCCTAGAGACCCAGTACTTC. The encoded protein is CASSLRGGGLETQYF. The whole variable domain, filled in from reference TRBV7-2 and TRBJ2-5, reads GAGVSQSPSNKVTEKGKDVELRCDPISGHTALYWYRQSLGQGLEFLIYFQGNSAPDKSGLPSDRFSAERTGGSVSTLTIQRTQQEDSAVYLCASSLRGGGLETQYFGPGTRLLVL.

The sample holds many counts of this clonotype. J is TRBJ2-1 and V is TRBV7-6; D not certain. Germline CDR1 is SGHVS and CDR2 is FNYEAQ. The CDR3 extends over 14 amino acids. Deletions cut 2 bases from V and 4 bases from J, with 9 bases between. The CDR3: CASSLLSVYNEQFF. DNA for the CDR3: TGTGCCAGCAGCTTATTGTCCGTATACAATGAGCAGTTCTTC.

This clonotype was seen many times. This chain connects TRBV7-8 to TRBJ2-1, with 11 nucleotides matching TRBD2. The CDR3 has 16 amino acids. Per the germline V gene, CDR1 is SGHVS and CDR2 is FQNEAQ. The V and J ends lost 5 bases and 0 bases, in that order; junction bases with no gene match: 3. This CDR3 is CASSTSGSASYNEQFF. CDR3 nucleotide sequence: TGTGCCAGCAGCACTAGCGGGAGCGCCTCCTACAATGAGCAGTTCTTC.

This clonotype showed up many times. This chain joins TRBV7-6 and TRBJ2-7, with 8 bases aligning to TRBD1. The germline CDR1 and CDR2 sequences are SGHVS and FNYEAQ. Losses at the gene ends were 5 bases for V and 6 bases for J; bases not matched to a gene: 15. This CDR3 is 16 amino acids long. The CDR3 is CASSPLVDRGPSEQYF. CDR3 DNA: TGTGCCAGCAGCCCGCTGGTCGACAGGGGCCCTAGCGAGCAGTACTTC.

This clonotype was observed a few times. The chain uses TRBV2 and TRBJ1-1; TRBD1 matches at 9 bases. Germline values: CDR1 SNHLY, CDR2 FYNNEI. J was trimmed by 1 base and V by 6 bases; bases with no gene match: 6. The CDR3 consists of 15 residues. For the CDR3, the DNA is TGTGCCAGCAGGGGACAGGGATCGAAGAACACTGAAGCTTTCTTT. Protein sequence: CASRGQGSKNTEAFF.

This clonotype was counted ten times or more. The chain carries TRBV7-2 and TRBJ1-1; D not resolved. There are 14 residues in the CDR3. Trimming removed 3 bases at V and 4 bases at J, with 12 bases between. Germline V lookup: CDR1 SGHTA, CDR2 FQGNSA. The chain's CDR3 is CASSLGGMSTEAFF. As DNA, the CDR3 is TGTGCCAGCAGCTTGGGCGGAATGTCCACTGAAGCTTTCTTT.

This clonotype has more than one count but fewer than ten. The chain has TRBV7-6 and TRBJ2-1, with 7 bases fitting TRBD1. The germline CDR1 and CDR2 sequences are SGHVS and FNYEAQ. Trimming at V came to 8 bases and at J to 2 bases, leaving 12 bases not matched to a gene. The CDR3 covers 16 residues. CDR3 loop: CASASPLQGTYNEQFF. CDR3 in DNA: TGTGCCAGCGCCTCCCCGCTACAGGGGACCTACAATGAGCAGTTCTTC.

This clonotype occurred a few times. The chain links TRBV20-1 to TRBJ1-1; 9 nucleotides match TRBD1. Germline values: CDR1 DFQATT, CDR2 SNEGSKA (reference sequence). The CDR3 covers 14 residues. The V segment lost 6 bases and the J segment 1 base; nucleotides outside the gene matches: 6. The CDR3 sequence is CSAGQGSTNTEAFF. The DNA for the CDR3 is TGCAGTGCGGGACAGGGATCCACGAACACTGAAGCTTTCTTT.

The chain couples TRBV5-1 to TRBJ2-7, with 7 bases lining up with TRBD1. The CDR3 loop spans 16 amino acids. The junction had 10 bases not matched to a gene; V was cut back by 0 bases and J by 4 bases. Germline assignment: CDR1 SGHRS and CDR2 YFSETQ. CDR3 bases: TGCGCCAGCAGCTTGGCCCTGACAGGGCGTGGATACGAGCAGTACTTC. Its translation: CASSLALTGRGYEQYF.

V is TRBV12-3 or TRBV12-4 and J is TRBJ1-2; D is unclear. The CDR3 consists of 11 residues. The V end was cut by 11 bases, the J end by 8 bases, with 15 bases between. CDR3 DNA sequence: TGTGCCCAAGGGCGGCCCAGGGGCTACACCTTC. Translating it yields CAQGRPRGYTF.

This clonotype was recorded many times. The chain couples TRBV7-2 to TRBJ2-1; 7 bases align to TRBD1. This CDR3 is 14 amino acids long. Germline-derived CDR1 and CDR2 are SGHTA and FQGNSA. V lost 4 bases, J lost 4 bases, and 4 bases stayed unmatched. CDR3 DNA sequence: TGTGCCAGCAGCTCGGGACAGACTTACAATGAGCAGTTCTTC. Encoded protein: CASSSGQTYNEQFF.

This clonotype was observed a handful of times. CDR3 in amino acids: CASSFPTLALAQYF. The CDR3 DNA reads TGTGCCAGCAGTTTCCCGACTCTAGCTCTGGCGCAGTATTTT. The J gene is TRBJ2-3, the V gene TRBV12-3 or TRBV12-4, with D possibly being TRBD2 (5 bases). The CDR3 spans 14 residues. V was shortened by 3 bases and J by 10 bases, with 17 bases between the two germline ends.

The rearrangement links TRBV12-3 or TRBV12-4 to TRBJ2-7; perhaps TRBD2 as D (5 bases). The V gene lost 5 bases and the J gene lost 2 bases, with 13 bases spanning the gap. The length of the CDR3 is 14 residues. The CDR3 DNA is TGTGCCAGCAGTCCCGGGGTACGGACCTACGAGCAGTACTTC. Its protein product is CASSPGVRTYEQYF.

This clonotype was counted many times. The V call is TRBV7-2, the J call TRBJ2-5; D remains unclear. The CDR3 covers 11 residues. Trimming left V 2 bases short and J 9 bases short, with 7 bases between. The germline V gene encodes CDR1 SGHTA and CDR2 FQGNSA. Here the CDR3 DNA reads TGTGCCAGCAGCTTACGCCTGGCCCAGTACTTC. Amino acid sequence: CASSLRLAQYF.

This clonotype appeared a few times. V is TRBV5-6 and J is TRBJ2-5, with 7 bases fitting TRBD2. J lost 4 bases, V lost 2 bases, and 2 bases had no gene match. Germline lookup yields CDR1 SGHDT and CDR2 YYEEEE. This CDR3 is built from 13 residues. The CDR3 DNA reads as TGTGCCAGCAGCTTCACTAGCGCAGAGACCCAGTACTTC. This gives the protein CASSFTSAETQYF.

This clonotype was detected ten times or more. The J gene is TRBJ2-4, the V gene TRBV28; D is unresolved. V lost 9 bases and J lost 1, with 10 bases in between. This CDR3 has 13 residues. Germline values: CDR1 MDHEN, CDR2 SYDVKM. The CDR3 DNA follows: TGTGCCAGTACCACCGGGGCCAAAAACATTCAGTACTTC. Residues: CASTTGAKNIQYF.

This clonotype was detected once. This chain links TRBV7-2 with TRBJ2-7; 9 bases align to TRBD2. With V trimmed by 5 bases and J by 6 bases, 11 bases remained unmatched. From germline, CDR1 is SGHTA and CDR2 FQGNSA. The CDR3 has 15 residues. The CDR3: CASSPSGTKTSEQYF. In DNA, the CDR3 is TGTGCCAGCAGCCCTAGCGGGACTAAGACCTCCGAGCAGTACTTC.

At least ten counts were recorded for this clonotype. The J gene is TRBJ1-2, the V gene TRBV7-2; 7 bases match TRBD1. The germline gives CDR1 SGHTA, CDR2 FQGNSA. The CDR3 contains 14 residues. The junction had 8 bases not matched to a gene; V was cut back by 5 bases and J by 5 bases. The CDR3 spells CASSQGDRYYGYTF. In nucleotides, the CDR3 is TGTGCCAGCAGCCAGGGGGACAGATATTATGGCTACACCTTC.

In this sample, this clonotype turned up many times. CDR3 bases: TGTGCCAGCCGACCTGCTGGGGGCTCTCAGCCCCAGCATTTT. This codes for CASRPAGGSQPQHF. The chain links TRBV7-2 to TRBJ1-5; TRBD1 is a possible D gene (6 bases). The CDR3 runs to 14 residues. V dropped 8 bases and J dropped 6 bases, with 17 bases sitting between them. Germline assignment: CDR1 SGHTA and CDR2 FQGNSA.

J is TRBJ2-5 and V is TRBV6-2 or TRBV6-3; 7 bases are shared with TRBD2. CDR1 and CDR2 (germline): MNHEY, SVGEGT. The CDR3 runs 16 residues. V lost 5 bases to trimming and J lost 5 bases; unmatched junction nucleotides: 14. DNA for the CDR3: TGTGCCAGCAGTGGCCGACTAGCCCGCCGGGAGGAGACCCAGTACTTC. Its translation: CASSGRLARREETQYF.

The chain uses TRBV18 and TRBJ1-2; D is undetermined. This CDR3 has 16 residues. Germline V CDR1 and CDR2: KGHSH, LQKENI. V was shortened by 3 bases and J by 2 bases, with 16 bases between the two germline ends. DNA of the CDR3: TGTGCCAGCTCACCCGCCGGGATATCGCCCAACTATGGCTACACCTTC. Amino acid sequence: CASSPAGISPNYGYTF.